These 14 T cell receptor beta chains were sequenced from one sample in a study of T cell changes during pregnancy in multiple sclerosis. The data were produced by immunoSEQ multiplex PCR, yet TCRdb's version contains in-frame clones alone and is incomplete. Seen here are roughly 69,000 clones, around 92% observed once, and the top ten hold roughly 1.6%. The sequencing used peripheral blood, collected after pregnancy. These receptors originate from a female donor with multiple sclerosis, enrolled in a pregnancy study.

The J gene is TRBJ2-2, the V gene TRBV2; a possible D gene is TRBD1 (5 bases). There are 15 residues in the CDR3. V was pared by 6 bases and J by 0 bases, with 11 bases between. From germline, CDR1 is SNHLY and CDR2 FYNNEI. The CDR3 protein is CASRSTDTNTGELFF. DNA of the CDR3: TGTGCCAGCAGATCGACAGACACGAACACCGGGGAGCTGTTTTTT.

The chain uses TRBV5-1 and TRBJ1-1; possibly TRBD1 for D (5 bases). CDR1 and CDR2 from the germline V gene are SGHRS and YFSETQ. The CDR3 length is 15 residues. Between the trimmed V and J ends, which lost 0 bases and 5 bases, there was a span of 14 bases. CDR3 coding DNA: TGCGCCAGCAGCTTGGATGGCGCCAGGGATACTGAAGCTTTCTTT. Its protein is CASSLDGARDTEAFF.

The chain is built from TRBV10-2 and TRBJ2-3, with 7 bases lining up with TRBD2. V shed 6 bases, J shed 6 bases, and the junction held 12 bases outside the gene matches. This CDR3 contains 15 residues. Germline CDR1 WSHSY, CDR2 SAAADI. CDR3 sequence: CASRDEAGVADTQYF. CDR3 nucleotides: TGCGCCAGCAGGGACGAGGCGGGAGTGGCGGATACGCAGTATTTT.

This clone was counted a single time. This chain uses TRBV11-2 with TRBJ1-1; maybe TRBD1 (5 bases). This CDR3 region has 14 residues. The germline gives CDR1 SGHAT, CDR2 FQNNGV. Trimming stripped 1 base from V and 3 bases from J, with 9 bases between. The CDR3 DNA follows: TGTGCCAGCAGCTTAGTCGTAGGGGACACTGAAGCTTTCTTT. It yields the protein CASSLVVGDTEAFF.

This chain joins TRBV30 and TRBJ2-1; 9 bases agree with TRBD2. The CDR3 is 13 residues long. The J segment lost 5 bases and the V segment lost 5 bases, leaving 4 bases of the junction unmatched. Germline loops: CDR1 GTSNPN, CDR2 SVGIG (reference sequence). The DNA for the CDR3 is TGTGCCTGGGCTAGCGGGAAAAACAATGAGCAGTTCTTC. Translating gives CAWASGKNNEQFF.

CDR3 loop: CASSLGPIRTTNYGYTF. Here the CDR3 DNA reads TGTGCCAGCAGCTTAGGGCCCATAAGAACAACTAACTATGGCTACACCTTC. The chain couples TRBV13 to TRBJ1-2; unclear D gene. The CDR3 length is 17 residues. Germline CDR1 reads PRHDT; CDR2 reads FYEKMQ (reference sequence). V was trimmed by 0 bases and J by 0 bases, leaving 14 bases between them.

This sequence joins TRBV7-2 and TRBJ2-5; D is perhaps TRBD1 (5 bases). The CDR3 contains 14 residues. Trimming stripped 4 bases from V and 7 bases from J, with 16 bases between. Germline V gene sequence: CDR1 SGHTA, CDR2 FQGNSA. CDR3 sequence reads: CASSSRQWVGTQYF. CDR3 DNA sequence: TGTGCCAGCAGCTCGCGACAGTGGGTCGGGACCCAGTACTTC. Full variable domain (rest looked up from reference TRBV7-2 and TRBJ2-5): GAGVSQSPSNKVTEKGKDVELRCDPISGHTALYWYRQSLGQGLEFLIYFQGNSAPDKSGLPSDRFSAERTGGSVSTLTIQRTQQEDSAVYLCASSSRQWVGTQYFGPGTRLLVL.

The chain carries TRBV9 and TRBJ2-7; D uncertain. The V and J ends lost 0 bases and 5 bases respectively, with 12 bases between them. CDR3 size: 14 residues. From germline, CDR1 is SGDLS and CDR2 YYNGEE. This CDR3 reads CASSVVSVADEQYF. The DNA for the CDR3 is TGTGCCAGCAGCGTAGTAAGCGTGGCAGACGAGCAGTACTTC.

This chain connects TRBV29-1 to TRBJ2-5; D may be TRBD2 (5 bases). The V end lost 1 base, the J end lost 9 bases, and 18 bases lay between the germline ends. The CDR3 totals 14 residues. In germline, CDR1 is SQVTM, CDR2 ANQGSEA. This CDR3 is CSVEGLLLSGSQYF. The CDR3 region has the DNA TGCAGCGTTGAAGGACTCCTGCTGTCGGGGTCCCAGTACTTC.

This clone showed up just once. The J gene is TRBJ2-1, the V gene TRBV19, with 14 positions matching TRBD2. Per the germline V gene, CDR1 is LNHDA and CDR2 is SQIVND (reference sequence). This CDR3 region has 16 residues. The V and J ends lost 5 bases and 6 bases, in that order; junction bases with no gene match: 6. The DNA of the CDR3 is TGTGCCAGTAGTCGGCAAGGGACTAGCGGGAGCAATGAGCAGTTCTTC. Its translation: CASSRQGTSGSNEQFF.

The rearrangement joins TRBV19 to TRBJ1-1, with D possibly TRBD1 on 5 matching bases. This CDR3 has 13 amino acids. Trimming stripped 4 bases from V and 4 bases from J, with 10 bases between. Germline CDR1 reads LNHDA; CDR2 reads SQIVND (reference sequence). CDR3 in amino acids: CASSTQAATEAFF. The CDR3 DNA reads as TGTGCCAGTAGTACACAGGCCGCCACTGAAGCTTTCTTT. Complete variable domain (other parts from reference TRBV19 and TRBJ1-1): DGGITQSPKYLFRKEGQNVTLSCEQNLNHDAMYWYRQDPGQGLRLIYYSQIVNDFQKGDIAEGYSVSREKKESFPLTVTSAQKNPTAFYLCASSTQAATEAFFGQGTRLTVV.

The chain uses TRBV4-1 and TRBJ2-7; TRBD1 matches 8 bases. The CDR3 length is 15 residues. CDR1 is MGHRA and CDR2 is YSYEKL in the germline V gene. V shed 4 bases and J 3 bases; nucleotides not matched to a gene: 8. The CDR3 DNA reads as TGCGCCAGCAGCCGCCGACAGGGGTCGAACTACGAGCAGTACTTC. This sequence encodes CASSRRQGSNYEQYF.

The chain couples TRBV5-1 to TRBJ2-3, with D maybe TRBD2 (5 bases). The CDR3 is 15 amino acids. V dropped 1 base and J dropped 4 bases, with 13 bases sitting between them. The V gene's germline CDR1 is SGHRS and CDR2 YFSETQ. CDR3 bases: TGCGCCAGCAGCTTGAGGGTCGGGGTGGCAGATACGCAGTATTTT. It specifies CASSLRVGVADTQYF.

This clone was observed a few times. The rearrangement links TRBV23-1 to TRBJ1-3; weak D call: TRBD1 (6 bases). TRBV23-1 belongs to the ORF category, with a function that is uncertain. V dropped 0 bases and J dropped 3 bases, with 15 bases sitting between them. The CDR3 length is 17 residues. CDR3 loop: CASSQSFRGIGGNTIYF. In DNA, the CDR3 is TGCGCCAGCAGTCAATCGTTCAGGGGAATTGGTGGAAACACCATATATTTT.